Listed below are T cell receptor beta chains from one sample, sequenced in a study of blood T cell repertoires in COVID-19. Using immunoSEQ multiplex PCR, the repertoire was profiled, and TCRdb retains in-frame clones only, with some absent. The sample lists about 88,000 clones, around 90% occurring once. Sequenced material: peripheral blood. All receptors come from a human donor with active COVID-19. The donor label of this sample is uncertain. The CDR3 runs from the conserved cysteine through the conserved F or W. The D gene is left open where the match is weak.

CASRPDRGANEKLFF | TGTGCCAGCAGACCCGACAGGGGGGCTAATGAAAAACTGTTTTTT | TRBJ1-4 | TRBV6-5 | TRBD1
CASSPLGAGGRETQYF | TGTGCCAGCAGCCCGCTGGGAGCGGGGGGGCGGGAGACCCAGTACTTC | TRBJ2-5 | TRBV7-2 | TRBD2
CASSWTAYNEQFF | TGTGCCAGCAGTTGGACAGCCTACAATGAGCAGTTCTTC | TRBJ2-1 | TRBV27 | -
CASSLDPGVSYEQYF | TGCGCCAGCAGCTTGGATCCAGGGGTCTCCTACGAGCAGTACTTC | TRBJ2-7 | TRBV5-1 | -
CASSAPGQERGNTIYF | TGTGCCAGCAGTGCACCGGGACAGGAACGTGGAAACACCATATATTTT | TRBJ1-3 | TRBV9 | TRBD1
CASSLWRGLGPYEQYF | TGTGCCAGCAGCCTCTGGCGGGGATTGGGCCCCTACGAGCAGTACTTC | TRBJ2-7 | TRBV7-8 | -
CASSLQGEITEAFF | TGCGCCAGCAGCTTGCAGGGGGAGATCACTGAAGCTTTCTTT | TRBJ1-1 | TRBV5-1 | TRBD1
CASSFRGSNQPQHF | TGTGCCAGCAGTTTCAGGGGGTCCAATCAGCCCCAGCATTTT | TRBJ1-5 | TRBV27 | TRBD1
CASRDRGLGLAEAFF | TGTGCCAGCAGAGACAGGGGGCTCGGTCTGGCTGAAGCTTTCTTT | TRBJ1-1 | TRBV6-5 | TRBD1
CASSVSRGGETQYF | TGTGCCAGCAGCGTCAGCAGGGGTGGAGAGACCCAGTACTTC | TRBJ2-5 | TRBV9 | -
CASSLDGGAGPLETQYF | TGTGCCAGCAGCTTAGATGGGGGGGCAGGGCCGTTAGAGACCCAGTACTTC | TRBJ2-5 | TRBV11-2 | -
CASRGGGRAEAYEQYF | TGTGCCAGCAGGGGGGGAGGAAGGGCCGAGGCCTACGAGCAGTACTTC | TRBJ2-7 | TRBV2 | -
CASSRGFTDTQYF | TGCGCCAGCAGTCGGGGGTTCACAGATACGCAGTATTTT | TRBJ2-3 | TRBV5-1 | -
CAITSGWASPTDTQYF | TGTGCCATCACGTCGGGATGGGCCTCCCCCACAGATACGCAGTATTTT | TRBJ2-3 | TRBV10-3 | -
CAIRGQVNTGELFF | TGTGCCATCAGGGGACAGGTCAACACCGGGGAGCTGTTTTTT | TRBJ2-2 | TRBV10-3 | TRBD1
CASSYSPSGGHQETQYF | TGTGCCAGCAGTTACTCCCCCAGCGGGGGGCACCAAGAGACCCAGTACTTC | TRBJ2-5 | TRBV6-2/TRBV6-3 | TRBD2
CSASFVMNTEAFF | TGCAGTGCTAGTTTTGTCATGAACACTGAAGCTTTCTTT | TRBJ1-1 | TRBV20-1 | -
CASSFGAGGQIETQYF | TGTGCCAGCAGTTTTGGAGCGGGGGGGCAAATAGAGACCCAGTACTTC | TRBJ2-5 | TRBV6-5 | TRBD2
CASSRSVRNTEAFF | TGTGCCAGCAGCCGATCAGTTCGGAACACTGAAGCTTTCTTT | TRBJ1-1 | TRBV3-1/TRBV3-2 | -
CASSPSGGEQFF | TGTGCCAGCTCACCATCGGGGGGTGAGCAGTTCTTC | TRBJ2-1 | TRBV18 | TRBD2
CASSRTGDNEQFF | TGTGCCAGCAGTCGGACAGGGGACAATGAGCAGTTCTTC | TRBJ2-1 | TRBV6-6 | TRBD1
CASSRSRDTFYEQYF | TGTGCCAGCAGTCGATCTCGGGACACCTTCTACGAGCAGTACTTC | TRBJ2-7 | TRBV6-6 | -
CATSRDKLAGEQETQYF | TGTGCCACCAGCAGAGATAAACTAGCGGGGGAACAAGAGACCCAGTACTTC | TRBJ2-5 | TRBV15 | TRBD2
CASSSLGQGGEQYF | TGTGCCAGCAGCTCCCTCGGACAGGGAGGCGAGCAGTACTTC | TRBJ2-7 | TRBV7-7 | TRBD1
CASSPRSGQGYEQYF | TGTGCCAGCAGCCCTCGTTCGGGACAGGGTTACGAGCAGTACTTC | TRBJ2-7 | TRBV9 | TRBD1
CASSRTTSGGATDTQYF | TGTGCCAGCAGCCGGACGACTAGCGGGGGGGCTACAGATACGCAGTATTTT | TRBJ2-3 | TRBV3-1/TRBV3-2 | TRBD2
CASSFGAANTGELFF | TGTGCCAGCAGCTTCGGTGCTGCGAACACCGGGGAGCTGTTTTTT | TRBJ2-2 | TRBV7-9 | -
CASTAAQGSKNIQYF | TGTGCCAGCACCGCTGCTCAGGGATCCAAAAACATTCAGTACTTC | TRBJ2-4 | TRBV28 | -
CASSQPYGLGEETQYF | TGTGCCAGCAGCCAACCCTACGGACTAGGGGAAGAGACCCAGTACTTC | TRBJ2-5 | TRBV3-1/TRBV3-2 | TRBD2